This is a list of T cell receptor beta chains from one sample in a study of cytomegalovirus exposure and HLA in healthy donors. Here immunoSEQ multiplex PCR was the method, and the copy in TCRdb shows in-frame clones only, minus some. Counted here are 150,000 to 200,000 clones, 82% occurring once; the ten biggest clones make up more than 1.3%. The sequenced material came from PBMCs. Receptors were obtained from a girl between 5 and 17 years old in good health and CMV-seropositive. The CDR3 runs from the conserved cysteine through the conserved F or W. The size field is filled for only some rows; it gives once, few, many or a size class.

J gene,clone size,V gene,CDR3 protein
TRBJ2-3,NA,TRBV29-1,CSVALALSTDTQYF
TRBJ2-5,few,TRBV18,CASSPTRADNPEETQYF
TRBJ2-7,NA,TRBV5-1,CASSYGGSYEQYF
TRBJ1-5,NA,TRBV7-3,CASSLIAGPDQPQHF
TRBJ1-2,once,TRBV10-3,CAISDWDYGYTF
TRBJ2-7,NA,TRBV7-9,CASSGPSAGNEQYF
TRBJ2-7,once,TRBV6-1,CASSESGSSSYEQYF
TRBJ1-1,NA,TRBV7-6,CASSTGQYTEAFF
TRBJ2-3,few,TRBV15,CATSNLRSTDTQYF
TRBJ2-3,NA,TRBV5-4,CASSRRDSPSTDTQYF
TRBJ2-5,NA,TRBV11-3,CASSAGSSYQETQYF
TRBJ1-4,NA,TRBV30,CAWQGTPTNEKLFF
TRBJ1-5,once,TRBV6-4,CASSDDGSNQPQHF
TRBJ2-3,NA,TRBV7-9,CASSLTPRLAGVSDTQYF
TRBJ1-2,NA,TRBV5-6,CASRGVRGFSNYGYTF
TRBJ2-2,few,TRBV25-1,CASSVTGGDYTNTGELFF
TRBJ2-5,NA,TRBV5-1,CASRGTSGGQETQYF
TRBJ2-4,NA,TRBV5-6,CASSLTGLAKNIQYF
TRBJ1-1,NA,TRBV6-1,CASSEYRAPSEAFF
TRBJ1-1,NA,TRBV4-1,CASSFGDKSNTEAFF
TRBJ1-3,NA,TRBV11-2,CASSLASGLNTIYF
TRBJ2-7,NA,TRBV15,CATSRDLLSFTSGGVAEQYF
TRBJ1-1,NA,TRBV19,CASSRRGPDTEAFF
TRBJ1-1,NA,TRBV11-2,CASTKRIANYMNTEAFF
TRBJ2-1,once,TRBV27,CASSQGLAGLVEQFF
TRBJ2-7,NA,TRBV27,CASSLLGVTYEQYF
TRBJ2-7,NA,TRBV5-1,CASSSGAGPDYEQYF